This T cell receptor beta chain was identified in a study of blood T cell repertoires in COVID-19. CDR1 KGHSH and CDR2 LQKENI come from the germline V gene. V dropped 0 bases and J dropped 4 bases, with 15 bases sitting between them. The CDR3 has 16 residues. In the original workflow: Reference gene primer amplification gave nucleated cell count estimates. This table comes from immunoSEQ multiplex PCR, and its TCRdb copy is limited to in-frame clones, with some not included. The V and J calls and clone size were taken over from that table, and D and trimming were inferred from the DNA. This table holds about 140,000 clones, about 87% found once.

Sequenced: peripheral blood. The gene calls are TRBV18 and TRBJ1-1, with D hard to call. The receptor comes from a woman over 75 with acute or convalescent COVID-19. The CDR3 reads CASSPPVGAGTTEAFF. CDR3 nucleotides: TGTGCCAGCTCACCACCGGTGGGCGCGGGTACCACTGAAGCTTTCTTT.